A selection of T cell receptor beta chains follows, all from one sample in a study of blood T cell repertoires in COVID-19. Sequencing used immunoSEQ multiplex PCR; TCRdb keeps in-frame clones, though not all of them. The sample includes about half a million clones, nearly 90% of them seen just once. Sequencing input: peripheral blood. All receptors come from a man younger than 35 with COVID-19, enrolled during active disease. Each CDR3 is given with its conserved first and last residue. A D gene is named only where the DNA matches it firmly. Clone size, where shown, is once, few, many, or a class for clones that have expanded.

CASSISGAGDEQYF	TGTGCCAGCAGTATTAGCGGGGCGGGCGACGAGCAGTACTTC	once	TRBD2	TRBV27	TRBJ2-7
CASSLETGNYGYTF	TGCGCCAGCAGCTTGGAGACAGGGAACTATGGCTACACCTTC	NA	TRBD1	TRBV5-1	TRBJ1-2
CASSWRGSLNYGYTF	TGTGCCAGCAGTTGGAGAGGTAGCCTTAACTATGGCTACACCTTC	NA	NA	TRBV28	TRBJ1-2
CASSPGQGNTEAFF	TGTGCCAGCAGTCCCGGACAGGGGAACACTGAAGCTTTCTTT	once	TRBD1	TRBV2	TRBJ1-1
CASSRGGLTTDTQYF	TGTGCCAGCAGCCGCGGGGGGCTAACCACAGATACGCAGTATTTT	once	TRBD2	TRBV4-2	TRBJ2-3
CASAEVHSYNEQFF	TGTGCCAGCGCTGAGGTTCACTCCTACAATGAGCAGTTCTTC	NA	NA	TRBV6-5	TRBJ2-1
CATPPDRGLYNEQFF	TGTGCCACCCCCCCGGACAGGGGGCTTTACAATGAGCAGTTCTTC	NA	TRBD1	TRBV7-9	TRBJ2-1
CASLPKMVAGVADTQYF	TGCGCCAGCCTGCCCAAGATGGTAGCGGGAGTAGCTGATACGCAGTATTTT	NA	TRBD2	TRBV5-1	TRBJ2-3
CASSLQGETQYF	TGTGCCAGCAGCTTACAGGGAGAGACCCAGTACTTC	NA	NA	TRBV5-4	TRBJ2-5
CASGIPGQKGETQYF	TGCGCCAGCGGAATCCCGGGACAAAAGGGAGAGACCCAGTACTTC	NA	NA	TRBV5-1	TRBJ2-5
CASSLQGENSPLHF	TGTGCCAGCAGTTTACAGGGTGAAAATTCACCCCTCCACTTT	NA	NA	TRBV6-6	TRBJ1-6
CAIGRNRHDNSPLHF	TGTGCCATCGGACGGAACAGGCATGATAATTCACCCCTCCACTTT	NA	NA	TRBV10-3	TRBJ1-6
CASQAAGGAPAFF	TGTGCCAGCCAAGCAGCGGGTGGCGCCCCAGCTTTCTTT	NA	NA	TRBV2	TRBJ1-1
CASSMEGTGMDQPQHF	TGTGCCAGTAGTATGGAGGGGACAGGTATGGATCAGCCCCAGCATTTT	NA	TRBD1	TRBV19	TRBJ1-5
CASSARTADEAFF	TGCGCCAGCAGCGCCCGGACTGCTGATGAAGCTTTCTTT	once	NA	TRBV5-1	TRBJ1-1
CASSLAASGGALEELFF	TGTGCCAGCAGCTTAGCAGCGAGCGGGGGGGCCTTGGAGGAGCTGTTTTTT	NA	TRBD2	TRBV7-8	TRBJ2-2
CASSLVGFPAGTYNEQFF	TGTGCCAGCAGTTTAGTGGGCTTTCCGGCGGGGACTTACAATGAGCAGTTCTTC	NA	NA	TRBV27	TRBJ2-1
CASSRTGDYNEQFF	TGTGCCAGCAGCCGAACAGGAGACTACAATGAGCAGTTCTTC	NA	NA	TRBV5-4	TRBJ2-1
CASSQDLAGLNTEAFF	TGCGCCAGCAGCCAAGATTTGGCAGGGCTGAACACTGAAGCTTTCTTT	NA	NA	TRBV4-1	TRBJ1-1
CASRVTGLYEQYF	TGTGCCAGCAGGGTAACAGGGCTCTACGAGCAGTACTTC	NA	NA	TRBV2	TRBJ2-7
CASSKPAGQTNEKLFF	TGTGCCAGTAGTAAGCCAGCCGGACAGACGAATGAAAAACTGTTTTTT	NA	NA	TRBV19	TRBJ1-4
CASSIGTVYGYTF	TGTGCCAGTAGTATAGGAACAGTCTATGGCTACACCTTC	NA	NA	TRBV19	TRBJ1-2